The source of this T cell receptor beta chain is a study of cytomegalovirus exposure and HLA in healthy donors. The study, taken as a whole, reports: Later, an analysis found that common viral pathogens appeared to be linked with several of the most significant clusters. The study reported that TCR beta sequences accurately predicted HLA-A and HLA-B alleles in most subjects.

As concerns this clone: The antigen is unknown.

Healthy donors of bone marrow made up the group. Trimming took 1 base from V and 2 from J; bases not matched to a gene: 2. The CDR3 contains 15 residues. In germline, CDR1 is KGHSH, CDR2 LQKENI. PCR employed 60 Vbeta and 13 Jbeta primers. TCRdb's table, derived via immunoSEQ multiplex PCR, lists solely in-frame clones and lacks some. The sample lists hundreds of thousands of clones, 70% to 85% occurring once. V usage is TRBV18 and J usage is TRBJ1-2; TRBD1 agrees at 9 bases. This TCR came from a woman aged 40-49 years in good health and CMV-seronegative. Sequencing was performed on PBMCs. For the CDR3, the DNA is TGTGCCAGCTCACCACAGGACAGGGGAAACTATGGCTACACCTTC. Its translation: CASSPQDRGNYGYTF.